The 29 T cell receptor beta chains presented below share a single source sample, sequenced in a study of blood T cells in healthy people across ages. For the second PCR, which ran for about 6 to 11 cycles, a sample-barcoded 5' primer and a J-beta primer mix were used. TCRdb ran MiXCR on the 5' RACE reads and lists one entry per CDR3 protein. The sample lists fewer than 600,000 distinct CDR3 sequences; about a quarter were seen once. These data also featured in a second study, about T cells of mothers and their children.

Input material: blood. All receptors come from a boy between 2 and 10 years old in good health.

The chain carries TRBV13 and TRBJ2-5, with 9 bases matching TRBD2. V shed 5 bases and J 4 bases; nucleotides not matched to a gene: 8. Per germline, CDR1 PRHDT and CDR2 FYEKMQ (reference sequence). The CDR3 loop spans 15 amino acids. The CDR3 sequence is CASSNRGLAAETQYF. CDR3 nucleotide sequence: TGTGCCAGCAGCAACCGGGGACTAGCCGCAGAGACCCAGTACTTC.

This clonotype was seen a few times. The chain carries TRBV7-2 and TRBJ2-5, with D hard to call. The J call may not be correct, given that the DNA end is closer to TRBJ2-1. CDR1 SGHTA and CDR2 FQGNSA come from the germline V gene. The CDR3 loop spans 13 amino acids. As DNA, the CDR3 is TGTGCCAGTTCGGGCCACCTCTACAATGAGCAGTTCTTC. It specifies CASSGHLYNEQFF.

The rearrangement links TRBV6-6 to TRBJ2-7; tentative D call: TRBD1 (6 bases). Trimming cost V 6 bases and J 2 bases, with 8 bases left between them. The CDR3 length is 12 residues. Germline CDR1 MNHNY, CDR2 SVGAGI (reference sequence). This CDR3 reads CASRRTAYEQYF. In DNA form, the CDR3 reads TGTGCCAGCAGAAGGACAGCCTACGAGCAGTACTTC.

There are a few counts of this clonotype. The chain has TRBV15 and TRBJ2-3; 11 bases align to TRBD2. Germline CDR1 and CDR2: LNHNV and YYDKDF (reference sequence). The CDR3 is 15 amino acids. Trimming cost V 4 bases and J 2 bases; bases outside gene matches: 2. CDR3 coding DNA: TGTGCCACCAGCACGGGACTAGCGGACACAGATACGCAGTATTTT. Its protein is CATSTGLADTDTQYF. The full variable domain, in which reference TRBV15 and TRBJ2-3 provide the parts outside the CDR3, is DAMVIQNPRYQVTQFGKPVTLSCSQTLNHNVMYWYQQKSSQAPKLLFHYYDKDFNNEADTPDNFQSRRPNTSFCFLDIRSPGLGDTAMYLCATSTGLADTDTQYFGPGTRLTVL.

This clonotype was counted a few times. The V gene is TRBV27, the J gene TRBJ2-5; 12 bases agree with TRBD2. TRBJ2-1 matches the DNA end more closely, so the J call is doubtful. The CDR3 has 15 amino acids. Germline V gives CDR1 MNHEY, CDR2 SMNVEV (reference sequence). The CDR3 bases are TGTGCCAGCAGGCCGGGACTAGCGGGCTATAATGAGCAGTTCTTC. Protein sequence: CASRPGLAGYNEQFF.

V and J are TRBV29-1 and TRBJ2-3, with a possible D match to TRBD2 (5 bases). CDR3 size: 14 residues. V was shortened by 4 bases and J by 2 bases, with 13 bases between the two germline ends. CDR1 is SQVTM, CDR2 ANQGSEA, per germline. The CDR3: CSVVVSGLTDTQYF. CDR3 DNA sequence: TGCAGCGTTGTGGTCAGCGGCCTCACAGATACGCAGTATTTT.

Of note for this clonotype: The junction departs from germline at one end; a sequencing error may be responsible. The V gene is TRBV20-1, the J gene TRBJ2-1; D tentatively reads TRBD1 or TRBD2 (5 bases each). This CDR3 comprises 16 residues. CDR1 is DFQATT, CDR2 SNEGSKA, per germline (reference sequence). The CDR3 region has the DNA TGCAGTGCTTCAACCATCCCGGGACGGACCTATAATGAGCAGTTCTTC. Translation: CSASTIPGRTYNEQFF.

The chain combines TRBV15 with TRBJ2-5, with TRBD2 matching 8 bases. This CDR3 spans 15 amino acids. The V gene end was trimmed by 5 bases and the J gene end by 0 bases; junction bases not matched to a gene: 5. Germline V CDR1 and CDR2: LNHNV, YYDKDF (reference sequence). CDR3 protein: CATSSTGGYQETQYF. The DNA for the CDR3 is TGTGCCACCAGCTCGACGGGGGGGTACCAAGAGACCCAGTACTTC.

The chain links TRBV6-5 to TRBJ2-3, with D hard to call. Trimming removed 7 bases at V and 4 bases at J, with 15 bases between. The germline gives CDR1 MNHEY, CDR2 SVGAGI. This CDR3 region has 14 residues. CDR3 sequence reads: CASNLARGADTQYF. The DNA for the CDR3 is TGTGCCAGCAACCTCGCGAGAGGTGCAGATACGCAGTATTTT.

The V call is TRBV12-5, the J call TRBJ2-3, with a possible D match to TRBD1 (6 bases). The CDR3 totals 18 residues. V lost 3 bases, J lost 4 bases, and 23 bases lay in between. The germline CDR1 and CDR2 sequences are LGHNT and FRNRAP. The CDR3 DNA sequence: TGTGCTAGTGGTTTTAGTACAGGGAGCCGGGATGAGTCAGATACGCAGTATTTT. It encodes CASGFSTGSRDESDTQYF.

This clonotype was seen only once. CDR3: CSVEGTDGDLRYTF. Here the CDR3 DNA reads TGCAGCGTTGAAGGAACCGACGGGGACCTCCGCTACACCTTC. The chain recombines TRBV29-1 with TRBJ1-2; D perhaps matches TRBD1 (5 bases). The CDR3 length is 14 residues. Germline CDR1 SQVTM, CDR2 ANQGSEA. The V gene lost 1 base and the J gene lost 9 bases, with 18 bases spanning the gap.

This clonotype turned up a few times. This chain links TRBV18 with TRBJ2-5, with TRBD1 identical over 9 bases. This CDR3 has 14 residues. V lost 6 bases and J lost 2; bases outside the gene matches: 4. Germline lookup yields CDR1 KGHSH and CDR2 LQKENI. DNA of the CDR3: TGTGCCAGCTCCGGACAGGGGAATCAAGAGACCCAGTACTTC. Translation: CASSGQGNQETQYF.

This chain uses TRBV12-5 with TRBJ1-2; TRBD1 matches 8 bases. The CDR3 has 13 residues. The J segment lost 3 bases and the V segment lost 6 bases, leaving 3 bases of the junction unmatched. The V gene's germline CDR1 is LGHNT and CDR2 FRNRAP. The CDR3 DNA reads as TGTGCTAGTGGCCTACAGGGGGACTATGGCTACACCTTC. Encoded protein: CASGLQGDYGYTF.

The V and J genes are TRBV7-2 and TRBJ2-1; 7 nucleotides align to TRBD2. CDR3 length equals 12 residues. V trimming: 5 bases; J trimming: 10 bases; junction bases outside the gene matches: 5. Per the germline V gene, CDR1 is SGHTA and CDR2 is FQGNSA. The CDR3 protein is CASSSPSGEQFF. The CDR3 DNA is TGTGCCAGCAGCAGCCCTAGCGGAGAGCAGTTCTTC. The variable domain in full, completed from reference TRBV7-2 and TRBJ2-1, reads GAGVSQSPSNKVTEKGKDVELRCDPISGHTALYWYRQSLGQGLEFLIYFQGNSAPDKSGLPSDRFSAERTGGSVSTLTIQRTQQEDSAVYLCASSSPSGEQFFGPGTRLTVL.

This clonotype was seen more than once but under ten times. A junction end diverges from the germline sequence, so it may reflect a read error. V is TRBV5-1 and J is TRBJ2-5, with D perhaps matching TRBD1 or TRBD2 (5 bases each). Germline V gene sequence: CDR1 SGHRS, CDR2 YFSETQ. The CDR3 consists of 11 residues. The CDR3 sequence: CASSLTGRRFF. CDR3 coding DNA: TGCGCCAGCAGCTTGACGGGGCGAAGGTTCTTC.

This chain uses TRBV20-1 with TRBJ2-1, with D perhaps matching TRBD1 or TRBD2 (5 bases each). V dropped 4 bases and J dropped 1 base, with 8 bases sitting between them. CDR3 length: 13 amino acids. CDR1 is DFQATT, CDR2 SNEGSKA, per germline (reference sequence). The CDR3 nucleotides are TGCAGTGCTAAGGGACCGTCCTACAATGAGCAGTTCTTC. Translated: CSAKGPSYNEQFF.

This clonotype was picked up a small number of times. The J gene is TRBJ2-7, the V gene TRBV7-9; no definite D call. Germline V gene sequence: CDR1 SEHNR, CDR2 FQNEAQ (reference sequence). Trimming removed 3 bases at V and 7 bases at J, with 22 bases between. The CDR3 has 16 residues. This CDR3 reads CASSFQTPGLALEQYF. Written as DNA, the CDR3 is TGTGCCAGCAGCTTTCAGACCCCCGGGCTGGCTTTGGAGCAGTACTTC.

A few counts support this clonotype. The germline gene is not matched at one end of the junction; a read error may be the cause. The genes are TRBV7-9 and TRBJ2-1; D is unresolved. The CDR3 runs 11 residues. Per germline, CDR1 SEHNR and CDR2 FQNEAQ (reference sequence). CDR3 coding DNA: TGTTCCAGCAGCTCCGCGAATGAGCAGTTCTTC. Its translation: CSSSSANEQFF.

The chain links TRBV7-9 to TRBJ2-1; D remains unclear. The CDR3 runs 12 residues. CDR1 and CDR2 (germline): SEHNR, FQNEAQ (reference sequence). The V and J ends lost 1 base and 10 bases respectively, with 8 bases between them. The CDR3 nucleotides read TGTGCCAGCAGCTTAGAAAGAGTAGAGCAGTTCTTC. Amino acids: CASSLERVEQFF.

This clonotype showed up just a few times. The V call is TRBV5-1, the J call TRBJ2-5, with TRBD1 matching over 8 bases. V dropped 4 bases and J dropped 3; count of bases not matched to a gene: 5. The CDR3 is 14 residues long. The germline gives CDR1 SGHRS, CDR2 YFSETQ. CDR3 coding DNA: TGCGCCAGCAGCACCGGACAGGGAGAAGAGACCCAGTACTTC. Protein: CASSTGQGEETQYF.

The chain links TRBV5-1 to TRBJ2-7; D gene uncertain. The CDR3 totals 14 residues. CDR1 is SGHRS and CDR2 is YFSETQ in the germline V gene. Trimming left V 2 bases short and J 0 bases short, with 9 bases between. CDR3 in amino acids: CASSFRRSSYEQYF. Written as DNA, the CDR3 is TGCGCCAGCAGCTTCCGACGGAGCTCCTACGAGCAGTACTTC. The whole variable domain, filled in from reference TRBV5-1 and TRBJ2-7, reads KAGVTQTPRYLIKTRGQQVTLSCSPISGHRSVSWYQQTPGQGLQFLFEYFSETQRNKGNFPGRFSGRQFSNSRSEMNVSTLELGDSALYLCASSFRRSSYEQYFGPGTRLTVT.

For this clonotype: An end of the junction differs from the germline gene, which may be a read error. The chain is built from TRBV12-3 or TRBV12-4 and TRBJ1-4; D unclear. The CDR3 consists of 12 residues. This CDR3 reads CAGSATIEKLFF. For the CDR3, the DNA is TGTGCCGGCAGTGCGACAATTGAAAAACTGTTTTTT.

The gene calls are TRBV9 and TRBJ2-7; D is ambiguous. The V gene's germline CDR1 is SGDLS and CDR2 YYNGEE. The CDR3 is made up of 10 amino acids. V lost 2 bases and J lost 5, with 2 bases in between. This chain's CDR3 is CASSVHEQYF. For the CDR3, the DNA is TGTGCCAGCAGCGTCCACGAGCAGTACTTC.

This clonotype was seen a handful of times. V usage is TRBV29-1 and J usage is TRBJ2-1, with 7 nucleotides matching TRBD2. Per germline, CDR1 SQVTM and CDR2 ANQGSEA. The CDR3 runs 14 residues. With 4 bases clipped from V and 6 bases from J, the junction kept 9 bases outside the gene matches. This CDR3 is CSVGQRLAVNEQFF. The CDR3 DNA reads as TGCAGCGTTGGACAGAGACTAGCTGTCAATGAGCAGTTCTTC.

The V call is TRBV12-3 or TRBV12-4, the J call TRBJ1-1, with D tentatively TRBD1 (5 bases). Trimming took off 5 bases at V and 12 bases at J, with 22 bases between the two ends. The CDR3 is 14 amino acids. This chain's CDR3 is CASSRSGGERGTFF. Written as DNA, the CDR3 is TGTGCCAGCAGTCGTAGTGGAGGGGAAAGGGGAACTTTCTTT.

This clonotype has more than one count but fewer than ten. The chain joins TRBV27 to TRBJ1-1; D not certain. CDR1 is MNHEY, CDR2 SMNVEV, per germline (reference sequence). V lost 0 bases to trimming and J lost 8 bases, with 7 bases between them. This CDR3 has 12 amino acids. The CDR3 spells CASSLSGREAFF. The CDR3 nucleotides read TGTGCCAGCAGTTTATCGGGCAGGGAAGCTTTCTTT.

The chain is built from TRBV24-1 and TRBJ2-1; either TRBD1 or TRBD2 may fit D (5 bases each). This CDR3 is 14 amino acids long. The germline V gene encodes CDR1 KGHDR and CDR2 SFDVKD. Trimming pared 5 bases from V and 3 bases from J, leaving 10 bases between. In nucleotides, the CDR3 is TGTGCCACCAGTGGGGTTGGGGGCTACAATGAGCAGTTCTTC. Its protein is CATSGVGGYNEQFF.

This clonotype was recorded a few times. The V gene is TRBV29-1, the J gene TRBJ2-5; D might be TRBD2 (5 bases). In germline, CDR1 is SQVTM, CDR2 ANQGSEA. This CDR3 is 13 amino acids long. Trimming stripped 4 bases from V and 11 bases from J, with 20 bases between. The DNA for the CDR3 is TGCAGCGTTGCTTCGAGACTAACGACGGAGCAGTACTTC. Residues: CSVASRLTTEQYF.

This clonotype was counted only a few times. The chain is built from TRBV12-3 or TRBV12-4 and TRBJ2-1; 7 bases fit TRBD1. The CDR3 totals 16 residues. Germline trimming cut 6 bases from V and 0 bases from J; bases unmatched to any gene: 8. CDR3 region: CASSPGTDISYNEQFF. Here the CDR3 DNA reads TGTGCCAGCAGCCCTGGGACAGATATCTCCTACAATGAGCAGTTCTTC.